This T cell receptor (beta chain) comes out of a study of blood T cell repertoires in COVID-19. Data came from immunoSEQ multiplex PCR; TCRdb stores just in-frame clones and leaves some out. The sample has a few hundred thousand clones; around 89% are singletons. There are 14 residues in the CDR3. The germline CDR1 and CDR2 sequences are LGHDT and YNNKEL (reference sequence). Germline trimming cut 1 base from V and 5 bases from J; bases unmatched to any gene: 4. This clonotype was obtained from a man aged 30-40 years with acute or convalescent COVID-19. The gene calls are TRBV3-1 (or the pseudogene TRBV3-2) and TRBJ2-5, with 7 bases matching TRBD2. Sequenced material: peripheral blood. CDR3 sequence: CASSQAAGEETQYF. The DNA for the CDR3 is TGTGCCAGCAGCCAAGCGGCGGGGGAGGAGACCCAGTACTTC.